One and the same sample provided the 10 T cell receptor beta chains below, sequenced in a study of T-cell memory formation after mild COVID-19. TCRdb ran MiXCR on the 5' RACE reads and lists one entry per CDR3 protein. The sample carries hundreds of thousands of distinct CDR3 sequences, around a quarter recorded once. Input material: PBMCs or a T cell subset sorted from them (not recorded which). The source is an adult woman who had mild COVID-19 (a few samples of this study predate the infection). Cell type and time point are not known.

This clonotype was seen more than once but under ten times. The chain uses TRBV18 and TRBJ1-3; 8 nucleotides match TRBD1. The CDR3 is 18 residues long. Germline V gene data show CDR1 as KGHSH and CDR2 as LQKENI. Trimming at V came to 3 bases and at J to 0 bases, leaving 10 bases not matched to a gene. In nucleotides, the CDR3 is TGTGCCAGCTCACCCCGCCCGGGACAGGACAACTCTGGAAACACCATATATTTT. Translating it yields CASSPRPGQDNSGNTIYF.

This clonotype occurred a few times. The J gene is TRBJ1-1, the V gene TRBV21-1. TRBV21-1 is marked as a pseudogene. This CDR3 spans 15 amino acids. The CDR3 DNA sequence: TGTGCCAGCAGCAATTCAACGGCGACTTCCTTGGAAGCTTTCTTT. Its protein product is CASSNSTATSLEAFF.

The chain couples TRBV10-3 to TRBJ2-1, with no clear D. The CDR3 has 13 residues. Per the germline V gene, CDR1 is ENHRY and CDR2 is SYGVKD. Trimming removed 6 bases from V and 9 bases from J, with 15 bases in between. The CDR3 reads CAIRADPAVEQFF. The CDR3 DNA reads TGTGCCATCAGGGCCGATCCGGCGGTTGAGCAGTTCTTC.

This clonotype was recorded a few times. The chain links TRBV6-5 to TRBJ2-2; D might be TRBD2 (5 bases). The CDR3 loop spans 13 amino acids. Germline V lookup: CDR1 MNHEY, CDR2 SVGAGI. V was shortened by 6 bases and J by 3 bases, with 8 bases between the two germline ends. In nucleotides, the CDR3 is TGTGCCAGCAGGGACTTGTACACCGGGGAGCTGTTTTTT. Amino acid sequence: CASRDLYTGELFF.

V and J are TRBV6-2 or TRBV6-3 and TRBJ2-7; TRBD2 aligns across 9 bases. Trimming took 6 bases from V and 2 from J; bases not matched to a gene: 8. CDR1 MNHEY and CDR2 SVGEGT come from the germline V gene. This CDR3 contains 15 residues. The CDR3 sequence: CASRLAGANPYEQYF. In DNA, the CDR3 is TGTGCCAGCAGATTAGCGGGAGCCAATCCCTACGAGCAGTACTTC.

The chain links TRBV10-3 to TRBJ2-7; TRBD2 agrees at 10 bases. The CDR3 spans 15 residues. Germline-derived CDR1 and CDR2 are ENHRY and SYGVKD. V shed 4 bases and J 7 bases; nucleotides not matched to a gene: 10. CDR3 DNA sequence: TGTGCCATCAGTGTCGAGCGGGGGGGCTCTCGGGAGCAGTACTTC. This gives the protein CAISVERGGSREQYF.

The chain links TRBV9 to TRBJ1-1, with 7 bases matching TRBD1. This CDR3 region has 15 residues. After removal of 1 base from V and 6 bases from J, the junction contained 9 bases not matched to a gene. The germline gives CDR1 SGDLS, CDR2 YYNGEE. CDR3 protein: CASSVRTGPPAEAFF. The CDR3 DNA sequence: TGTGCCAGCAGCGTAAGGACAGGACCTCCCGCTGAAGCTTTCTTT.

The V and J genes are TRBV29-1 and TRBJ2-6; no definite D call. The CDR3 loop spans 13 amino acids. The V gene lost 4 bases and the J gene lost 0 bases, with 4 bases spanning the gap. Germline loops: CDR1 SQVTM, CDR2 ANQGSEA. Here the CDR3 DNA reads TGCAGCGTTGTCATCTCTGGGGCCAACGTCCTGACTTTC. The encoded protein is CSVVISGANVLTF.

This chain links TRBV7-9 with TRBJ2-3; 8 bases agree with TRBD1. Trimming cost V 4 bases and J 6 bases; bases outside gene matches: 12. Germline values: CDR1 SEHNR, CDR2 FQNEAQ (reference sequence). The CDR3 has 16 amino acids. The CDR3 protein is CASSSLLAQGADTQYF. For the CDR3, the DNA is TGTGCCAGCAGCTCCTTACTAGCTCAGGGGGCGGATACGCAGTATTTT. Full variable domain (remainder filled in from reference TRBV7-9 and TRBJ2-3): DTGVSQNPRHKITKRGQNVTFRCDPISEHNRLYWYRQTLGQGPEFLTYFQNEAQLEKSRLLSDRFSAERPKGSFSTLEIQRTEQGDSAMYLCASSSLLAQGADTQYFGPGTRLTVL.

The chain employs TRBV5-1 and TRBJ2-1, with 14 positions matching TRBD2. V lost 0 bases to trimming and J lost 5 bases; unmatched junction nucleotides: 4. CDR3 length: 17 amino acids. Germline V gene data show CDR1 as SGHRS and CDR2 as YFSETQ. CDR3 nucleotide sequence: TGCGCCAGCAGCTTGGTGGGACTAGCGGGGGACCACAATGAGCAGTTCTTC. Translating gives CASSLVGLAGDHNEQFF.